This T cell receptor beta chain comes out of a study of OX40 agonist ivuxolimab in advanced cancers. Describing the broader study: Ivuxolimab, which targeted the costimulatory receptor OX40 (CD134), was an agonistic, fully human IgG2 monoclonal antibody. Intravenous ivuxolimab was administered to patients every 2 weeks at six dose levels: 0.01, 0.1, 0.3, 1.5, 3 and 10 mg/kg. Of the 50 or so patients in dose escalation, about 20 had hepatocellular carcinoma, about 15 had melanoma, 9 had renal cell carcinoma and 9 had head and neck cancer. In the dose-escalation cohort, roughly 80% of patients were male, and the mean age was around 60 years, with a range of 23 to 79. Prior anti-PD-1, anti-PD-L1 or anti-CTLA-4 therapy was permitted, and checkpoint inhibitors had been received by about two fifths of dose-escalation patients. Partial responses were achieved by three dose-escalation patients, of whom one had hepatocellular carcinoma and two had cutaneous melanoma. The purpose of peripheral TCRbeta sequencing was to test whether ivuxolimab changed TCR sequence diversity and led to clonal T-cell expansion. The paper reports the monotherapy dose-escalation portion (N of about 54 patients) of the phase I ivuxolimab trial. The study at large found these results: The antigen specificity of the peripheral T cells that underwent clonal expansion was not determined. In the 0.1-3.0 mg/kg groups, partial responders had among the lowest normalized peripheral clonal expansion, particularly in CD8+ T cells. Clonal expansion of both CD4+ and CD8+ blood T cells was observed from baseline to week 6 at doses 0.1 to 3.0 mg/kg. On average, CD8+ T cells showed more expanded clones than CD4+ T cells after ivuxolimab. Low levels of normalized T-cell clonal expansion were also seen in some patients who did not respond.

Patients with autoimmune disease history or receiving systemic immunosuppression were excluded from the trial. Peripheral blood for TCR sequencing was collected from all dose cohorts at baseline, on cycle 4 day 1, and on cycle 7 day 1. The samples were taken from a phase I, first-in-human, multicenter, open-label dose-escalation trial of ivuxolimab. Adults with locally advanced or metastatic melanoma, renal cell carcinoma, hepatocellular carcinoma or head and neck squamous cell carcinoma were enrolled in the trial. Before TCR sequencing, CD4+ and CD8+ T cells were separately sorted from peripheral blood. Turning to this clone: Which antigen it targets is not known. No quality values exist for individual bases; no much larger clone is one base distant.

Clipping removes 0 bases from V and 0 bases from J, with 15 as the unmatched junction base count. Reading from cysteine to phenylalanine, the CDR3 counts 21 amino acids. The entry retains the CDR3 DNA only, 63 bases that are in frame from base 1. The germline V gene specifies SGHDN as CDR1 and FVKESK as CDR2. To sequence the TCRbeta CDR3 region, genomic DNA was isolated from the sorted cells. The immunoSEQ Assay was used to sequence the TCRbeta CDR3 regions. Drawn from immuneACCESS, this table holds only the in-frame rearrangements with V and J called that TCRdb kept. Clones are partly lost; checked studies trace under half to an unresolved V gene and leave the rest unexplained. This sample comprises 45,000 to 50,000 clones, approximately 91% of them detected only once. 19% of the sample is in the top ten clones.

This TCR was sampled from an adult with an advanced solid tumor such as melanoma, head and neck, liver or kidney cancer. Sequencing used CD4+ or CD8+ T cells sorted from blood, obtained in a trial of the OX40 agonist ivuxolimab. The chain is encoded by TRBV14 joined to TRBJ2-1; 9 bases in the junction line up with TRBD1. The CDR3 here reads CASSQDLWGTGTTISYNEQFF. The sequenced DNA: TGTGCCAGCAGCCAAGATCTTTGGGGGACAGGGACGACCATCTCCTACAATGAGCAGTTCTTC.